The table lists the clone carrying this TCR beta chain with a few counts. Antigen unknown. The data derive from a study of cytomegalovirus exposure and HLA in healthy donors. Study-wide findings and caveats: The investigators catalogued 150 to 200 TCR beta chains as cytomegalovirus-associated. What was likely a sequencing artifact was a cluster of highly shared sequence variants. Some V segments (TRBV6-2 and TRBV6-3 among them) were excluded as indistinguishable.

CDR1 is SGHDT and CDR2 is YYEEEE in the germline V gene. The length of the CDR3 is 14 residues. V dropped 0 bases and J dropped 5 bases, with 11 bases sitting between them. 13 Jbeta primers and 60 Vbeta primers were used for the PCR. The repertoire was sequenced with immunoSEQ multiplex PCR; TCRdb's copy has only in-frame clones and lacks some. The sample lists some 150,000 clones, approximately 8.9% occurring once. The chain couples TRBV5-6 to TRBJ1-2; weak D call: TRBD1 (6 bases). Sequenced material: PBMCs. The source of this sequence is a woman between 40 and 50 years old in good health and CMV-seropositive. CDR3 DNA: TGTGCCAGCAGCTTGGATACAGGGACGTATGGCTACACCTTC. This codes for CASSLDTGTYGYTF.